The clone carrying this T cell receptor (beta chain) was counted between two and nine times. Its antigen is unknown. In addition to blood RNA drawn from unsorted whole blood, germline DNA was extracted. Chronic HBV infection, untreated so far, was present in the patients. This sample stems from a study of tumor-infiltrating lymphocytes in primary liver carcinoma. Study in general: The tumors ranged from about 4.2 to 10 cm across and fell within stage T1-T3 N0M0. Each of the samples returned roughly 3.65 to 8 million productive TCRbeta reads (a yield similar across tissue types).

Total RNA amounting to 500 ng was the source from which TCR beta cDNA was made with a constant-region primer. Employing slightly modified ARM-PCR, three nested multiplex PCR rounds were run, and these gave rise to the TCR beta libraries. TRBV1-TRBV30 forward primers paired with a C-beta reverse primer were used in the first two PCR rounds, which ran roughly 10 cycles each. TCRdb re-derived calls from the multiplex PCR reads in MiXCR, one entry per CDR3 protein. The sample lists 310,000 or so distinct CDR3 sequences, about three fifths occurring once. The CDR3 has 15 residues. The V and J ends lost 4 bases and 4 bases respectively, with 11 bases between them. The germline V gene encodes CDR1 MNHEY and CDR2 SVGAGI. Findings of the study overall: Tumor specimens were characterized by a significantly higher top-250-clone fraction than blood (p = 0.039).

The rearrangement joins TRBV6-5 to TRBJ1-6; tentatively, D is TRBD1 (6 bases). This clonotype originated in a woman in her 30s with primary liver carcinoma and hepatitis B virus infection. The sequencing input was peripheral blood. The CDR3, as DNA: TGTGCCAGCAGTTCTTGGCAGGGGTATAATTCACCCCTCCACTTT. Translated, it gives CASSSWQGYNSPLHF.